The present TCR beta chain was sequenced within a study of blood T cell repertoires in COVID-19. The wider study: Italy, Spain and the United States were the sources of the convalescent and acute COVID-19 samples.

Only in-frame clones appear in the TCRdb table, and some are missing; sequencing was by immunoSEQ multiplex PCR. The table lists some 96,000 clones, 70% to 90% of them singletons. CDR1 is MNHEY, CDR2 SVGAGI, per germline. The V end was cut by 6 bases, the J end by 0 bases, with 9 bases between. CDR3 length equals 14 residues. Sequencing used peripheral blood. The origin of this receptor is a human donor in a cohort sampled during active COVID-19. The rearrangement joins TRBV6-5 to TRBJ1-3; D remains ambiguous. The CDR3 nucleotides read TGTGCCAGCAGACTCGGGAGCTCTGGAAACACCATATATTTT. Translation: CASRLGSSGNTIYF.